One sample yielded the 14 T cell receptor beta chains listed below, sequenced in a study of blood T cells in healthy people across ages (dated by TCRdb to 2013 to 2016). Library preparation employed 5' RACE. The sequencer listed for this sample is Illumina HiSeq 2500. The second PCR ran for roughly 7 to 11 cycles and used a J-beta primer mix along with a sample-barcoded 5' primer. In-frame beta chains were kept once TCRdb had trimmed the public reads at Q25 with fastp and called clones with MiXCR. Rows with one shared CDR3 protein collapse into an entry with the most common genes and DNA. In all, the sample holds about 670,000 distinct CDR3 sequences, and around 52% of those were seen once. Together, the top ten hold approximately 15% of the sample. The specimen was blood. Every receptor here comes from a woman at least 80 years old in good health.

With regard to this clonotype: Being one base from a much bigger clone, this may be a read error. CDR3 DNA: TGCAGTGCTAGAGGTTCGAGAAATGAGCAGTACTTC. The encoded protein is CSARGSRNEQYF. The rearrangement uses TRBV20-1 and TRBJ2-5; D remains ambiguous. With 1 base removed from V and 11 bases from J, the gap between germline ends came to 14 bases. Germline V gives CDR1 DFQATT, CDR2 SNEGSKA (reference sequence). The CDR3 loop spans 12 amino acids.

This chain joins TRBV12-3 or TRBV12-4 and TRBJ2-3, with 12 bases lining up with TRBD2. This CDR3 contains 16 residues. Losses at the gene ends were 7 bases for V and 10 bases for J; bases not matched to a gene: 15. CDR3 coding DNA: TGTGCCAGCAACCGAGGAGCTAGCGGGGGGGCGGTTGCGCAGTATTTT. Its protein is CASNRGASGGAVAQYF.

Written as DNA, the CDR3 is TGCGCCAGCAGCTTAGTTACAGTTTCCTACAATGAGCAGTTCTTC. Translating gives CASSLVTVSYNEQFF. This chain links TRBV5-1 with TRBJ2-1; D gene unclear. Trimming removed 2 bases from V and 1 base from J, with 10 bases in between. The V gene's germline CDR1 is SGHRS and CDR2 YFSETQ. The CDR3 extends over 15 amino acids.

This clonotype has a count of ten or more. This chain uses TRBV9 with TRBJ1-6; a weak D match, TRBD1 (6 bases). The CDR3 is 14 residues long. Trimming cost V 7 bases and J 9 bases, with 17 bases left between them. Germline V gene lookup returns CDR1 SGDLS and CDR2 YYNGEE. The CDR3: CASGHGGTPSPLHF. The CDR3 nucleotides read TGTGCCAGCGGACATGGTGGGACACCTTCACCCCTCCACTTT.

This clonotype was detected many times. This chain joins TRBV12-3 or TRBV12-4 and TRBJ2-7; TRBD2 might be the D (5 bases). CDR3 length equals 13 residues. Trimming pared 1 base from V and 3 bases from J, leaving 7 bases between. As DNA, the CDR3 is TGTGCCAGCAGTTTAGGGAGGTACTACGAGCAGTACTTC. Its translation: CASSLGRYYEQYF.

The chain carries TRBV7-9 and TRBJ1-5; TRBD1 is a possible D gene (5 bases). Trimming took off 5 bases at V and 1 base at J, with 18 bases between the two ends. Germline values: CDR1 SEHNR, CDR2 FQNEAQ (reference sequence). The CDR3 contains 17 residues. CDR3 DNA sequence: TGTGCCAGCAGCGCGACAGTTAAACACTGGAGCAATCAGCCCCAGCATTTT. This sequence encodes CASSATVKHWSNQPQHF.

As regards this clonotype: A read error may be the cause here, since a much bigger clone is one base away. The V and J genes are TRBV11-3 and TRBJ2-4, with TRBD2 as a possible D gene (6 bases). The J call may be in error: the DNA end matches TRBJ2-5 better. The CDR3 contains 16 residues. CDR1 is SGHNT and CDR2 is YENEEA in the germline V gene. The CDR3 region has the DNA TGTGCCAGCAGCTTCGGAGTGGGTAGCGGTAGTGAGACCCAGTACTTC. Amino acids: CASSFGVGSGSETQYF.

The genes are TRBV4-3 and TRBJ2-7; D call uncertain. The V gene lost 1 base and the J gene lost 6 bases, with 13 bases spanning the gap. CDR3 length: 14 residues. CDR1 and CDR2 from the germline V gene are LGHNA and YSLEER. As DNA, the CDR3 is TGCGCCAGCAGCCAAGGGCTCCGGGCGCGCGAGCAGTACTTC. Residues: CASSQGLRAREQYF.

V is TRBV13 and J is TRBJ1-2; D gene uncertain. Deletions cut 5 bases from V and 8 bases from J, with 21 bases between. The CDR3 has 15 residues. Germline V gives CDR1 PRHDT, CDR2 FYEKMQ (reference sequence). CDR3 protein: CASSPSGSPVRGYTF. CDR3 nucleotides: TGTGCCAGCAGCCCCTCGGGATCCCCCGTTAGAGGCTACACCTTC.

Regarding this clonotype: This CDR3 is missing its conserved last phenylalanine or tryptophan, likely due to a read error. The gene calls are TRBV9 and TRBJ1-1, with TRBD1 matching 7 bases. The CDR3 is made up of 13 amino acids. Trimming at V came to 0 bases and at J to 6 bases, leaving 2 bases not matched to a gene. From germline, CDR1 is SGDLS and CDR2 YYNGEE. The CDR3 loop reads CASSVEGGAEAFV. DNA for the CDR3: TGTGCCAGCAGCGTAGAAGGGGGCGCTGAAGCTTTCGTT.

This clonotype was picked up one time. Since a much larger clone is just one base distant, this may be a read error. The V and J genes are TRBV5-1 and TRBJ2-1; 7 bases map to TRBD2. Unmatched junction bases numbered 17, after V lost 1 base and J lost 13 bases. Germline CDR1 is SGHRS and CDR2 is YFSETQ. This CDR3 contains 16 residues. DNA for the CDR3: TGCGCCAGCAGCTTGTTTGGGGGGGGACTACAAGAGACCCAGTTCTTC. Amino acids: CASSLFGGGLQETQFF.

The V call is TRBV29-1, the J call TRBJ2-2, with TRBD1 identical over 9 bases. From germline, CDR1 is SQVTM and CDR2 ANQGSEA. CDR3 length: 14 residues. J was trimmed by 6 bases and V by 5 bases; bases with no gene match: 7. CDR3 amino acids: CSVRRDRAAGELFF. The CDR3 DNA is TGCAGCGTTAGGAGGGACAGGGCGGCCGGGGAGCTGTTTTTT.

This clonotype has only one observation. Here the CDR3 DNA reads TGTGCCAGTAGTACGTTGACAGTTTTCCCAGATACGCAGTATTTT. Translating gives CASSTLTVFPDTQYF. The chain recombines TRBV19 with TRBJ2-3; possibly TRBD1 for D (5 bases). V lost 4 bases and J 4 bases, leaving 15 bases between the germline ends. The germline V gene encodes CDR1 LNHDA and CDR2 SQIVND (reference sequence). This CDR3 has 15 amino acids. The full variable domain, with the rest looked up from reference TRBV19 and TRBJ2-3, is DGGITQSPKYLFRKEGQNVTLSCEQNLNHDAMYWYRQDPGQGLRLIYYSQIVNDFQKGDIAEGYSVSREKKESFPLTVTSAQKNPTAFYLCASSTLTVFPDTQYFGPGTRLTVL.

This clonotype was recorded many times. This chain uses TRBV9 with TRBJ2-7; 7 bases match TRBD2. Germline CDR1 and CDR2: SGDLS and YYNGEE. The J segment lost 6 bases and the V segment lost 0 bases, leaving 6 bases of the junction unmatched. The CDR3 extends over 14 amino acids. CDR3 nucleotides: TGTGCCAGCAGCGTAGGACTAGCCCCCGCCGAGCAGTACTTC. This gives the protein CASSVGLAPAEQYF.